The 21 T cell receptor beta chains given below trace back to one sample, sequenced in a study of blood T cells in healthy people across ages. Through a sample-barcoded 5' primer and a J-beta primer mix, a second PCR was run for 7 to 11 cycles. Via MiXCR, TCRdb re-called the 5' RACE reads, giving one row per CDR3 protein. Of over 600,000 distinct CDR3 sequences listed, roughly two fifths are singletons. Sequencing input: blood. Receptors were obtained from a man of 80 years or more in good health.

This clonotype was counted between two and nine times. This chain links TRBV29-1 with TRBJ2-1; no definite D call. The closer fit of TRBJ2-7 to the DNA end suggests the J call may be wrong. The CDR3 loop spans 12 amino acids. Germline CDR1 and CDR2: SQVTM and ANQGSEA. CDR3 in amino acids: CSVEYSHNEQYF. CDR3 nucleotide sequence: TGCAGCGTTGAATACAGCCACAATGAGCAGTACTTC.

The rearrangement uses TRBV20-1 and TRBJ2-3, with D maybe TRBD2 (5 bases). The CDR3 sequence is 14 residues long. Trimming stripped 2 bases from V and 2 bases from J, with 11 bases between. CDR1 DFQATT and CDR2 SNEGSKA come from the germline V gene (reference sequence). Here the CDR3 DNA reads TGCAGTGCTAGACGAGGGCGGTTCACAGATACGCAGTATTTT. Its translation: CSARRGRFTDTQYF.

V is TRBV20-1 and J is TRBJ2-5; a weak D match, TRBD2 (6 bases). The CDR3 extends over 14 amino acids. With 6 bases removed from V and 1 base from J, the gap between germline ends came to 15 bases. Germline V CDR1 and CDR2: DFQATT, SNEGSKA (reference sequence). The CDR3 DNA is TGCAGTGCCGCAGTCGGGACTCCCCAAGAGACCCAGTACTTC. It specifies CSAAVGTPQETQYF.

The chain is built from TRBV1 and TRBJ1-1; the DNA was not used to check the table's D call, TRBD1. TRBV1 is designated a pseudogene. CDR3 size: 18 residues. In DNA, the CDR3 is TGCACCAGCAGCCAACCAGTCCCGGGACAGGGGCCGAACACTGAAGCTTTCTTT. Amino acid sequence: CTSSQPVPGQGPNTEAFF.

The CDR3 reads CASSQVMGPGELFF. CDR3 bases: TGTGCCAGCAGCCAAGTGATGGGTCCCGGGGAGCTGTTTTTT. The chain employs TRBV14 and TRBJ2-2, with no clear D. The CDR3 covers 14 residues. V gave up 1 base and J gave up 6 bases, with 9 bases separating them. From germline, CDR1 is SGHDN and CDR2 FVKESK.

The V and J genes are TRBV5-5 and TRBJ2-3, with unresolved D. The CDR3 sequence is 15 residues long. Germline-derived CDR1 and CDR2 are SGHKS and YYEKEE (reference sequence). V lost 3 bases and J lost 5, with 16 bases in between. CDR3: CASSSDPGGRDTQYF. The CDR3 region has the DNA TGTGCCAGCAGCTCTGACCCGGGCGGCCGAGATACGCAGTATTTT.

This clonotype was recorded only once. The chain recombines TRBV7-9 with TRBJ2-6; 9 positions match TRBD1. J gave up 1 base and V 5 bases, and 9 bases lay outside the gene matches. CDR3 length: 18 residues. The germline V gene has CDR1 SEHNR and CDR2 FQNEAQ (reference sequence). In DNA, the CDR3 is TGTGCCAGCAGCCCCAGGGACAGGGCCCCATCTGGGGCCAACGTCCTGACTTTC. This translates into CASSPRDRAPSGANVLTF.

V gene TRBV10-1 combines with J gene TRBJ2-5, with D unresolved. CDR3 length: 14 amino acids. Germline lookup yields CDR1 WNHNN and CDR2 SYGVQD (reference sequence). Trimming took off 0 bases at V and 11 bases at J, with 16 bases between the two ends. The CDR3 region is CASSESGSNNEQYF. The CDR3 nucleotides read TGCGCCAGCAGTGAGTCTGGATCCAACAATGAGCAGTACTTC.

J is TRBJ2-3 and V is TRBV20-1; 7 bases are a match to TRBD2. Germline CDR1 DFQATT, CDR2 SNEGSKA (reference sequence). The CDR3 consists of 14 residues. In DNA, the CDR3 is TGCAGCGGACTAACTAGCGCCAGCACAGATACGCAGTATTTT. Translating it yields CSGLTSASTDTQYF.

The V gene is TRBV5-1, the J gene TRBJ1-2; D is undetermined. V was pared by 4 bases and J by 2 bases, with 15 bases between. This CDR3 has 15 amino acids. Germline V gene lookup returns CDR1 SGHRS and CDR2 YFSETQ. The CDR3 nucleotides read TGCGCCAGCAGCGCCGGCTCCGGGAGCAACTATGGCTACACCTTC. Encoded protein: CASSAGSGSNYGYTF.

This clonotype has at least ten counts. The CDR3 DNA reads as TGCAGTGCTAGTGGGACCATCAGTCCCTACGAGCAGTACTTC. Amino acid sequence: CSASGTISPYEQYF. The rearrangement joins TRBV20-1 to TRBJ2-7; D is possibly TRBD1 or TRBD2 (5 bases each). V was shortened by 3 bases and J by 2 bases, with 14 bases between the two germline ends. Germline V CDR1 and CDR2: DFQATT, SNEGSKA (reference sequence). The CDR3 is 14 amino acids.

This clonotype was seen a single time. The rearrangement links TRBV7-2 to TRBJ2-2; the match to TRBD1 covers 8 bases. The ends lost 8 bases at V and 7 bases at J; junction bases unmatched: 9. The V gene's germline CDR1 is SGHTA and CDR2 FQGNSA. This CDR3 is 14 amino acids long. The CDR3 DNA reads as TGTGCCAGCTCCGGGACAGGACTGATCGGGGAGCTGTTTTTT. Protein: CASSGTGLIGELFF.

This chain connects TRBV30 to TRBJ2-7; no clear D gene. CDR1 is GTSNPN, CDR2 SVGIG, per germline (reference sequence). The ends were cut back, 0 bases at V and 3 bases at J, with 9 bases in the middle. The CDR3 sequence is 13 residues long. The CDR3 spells CAWSVSLYYEQYF. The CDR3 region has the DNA TGTGCCTGGAGTGTAAGCCTGTACTACGAGCAGTACTTC.

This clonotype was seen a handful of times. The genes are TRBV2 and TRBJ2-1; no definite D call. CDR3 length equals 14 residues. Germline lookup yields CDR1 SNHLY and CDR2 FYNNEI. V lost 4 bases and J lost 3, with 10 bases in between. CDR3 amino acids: CASSVGAFYNEQFF. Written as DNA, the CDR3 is TGTGCCAGCAGTGTCGGAGCGTTCTACAATGAGCAGTTCTTC. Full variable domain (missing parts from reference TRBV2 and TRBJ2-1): EPEVTQTPSHQVTQMGQEVILRCVPISNHLYFYWYRQILGQKVEFLVSFYNNEISEKSEIFDDQFSVERPDGSNFTLKIRSTKLEDSAMYFCASSVGAFYNEQFFGPGTRLTVL.

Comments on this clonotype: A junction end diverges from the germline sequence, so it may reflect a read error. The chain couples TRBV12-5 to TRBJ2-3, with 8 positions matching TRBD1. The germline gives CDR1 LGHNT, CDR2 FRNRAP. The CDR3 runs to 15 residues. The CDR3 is CASGLDRDLTDTQYF. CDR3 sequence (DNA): TGTGCTAGTGGCTTGGACAGGGACCTCACAGATACGCAGTATTTT.

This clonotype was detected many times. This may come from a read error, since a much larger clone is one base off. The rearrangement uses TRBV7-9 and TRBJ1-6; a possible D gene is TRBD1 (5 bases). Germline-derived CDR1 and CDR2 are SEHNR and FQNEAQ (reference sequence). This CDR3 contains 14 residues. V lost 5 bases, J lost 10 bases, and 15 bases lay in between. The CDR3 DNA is TGTGCCAGCAGCGTCGACGGGACTGAGTCACCCCTCCACTTT. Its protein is CASSVDGTESPLHF. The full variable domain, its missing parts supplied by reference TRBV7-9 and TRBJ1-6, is DTGVSQNPRHKITKRGQNVTFRCDPISEHNRLYWYRQTLGQGPEFLTYFQNEAQLEKSRLLSDRFSAERPKGSFSTLEIQRTEQGDSAMYLCASSVDGTESPLHFGNGTRLTVT.

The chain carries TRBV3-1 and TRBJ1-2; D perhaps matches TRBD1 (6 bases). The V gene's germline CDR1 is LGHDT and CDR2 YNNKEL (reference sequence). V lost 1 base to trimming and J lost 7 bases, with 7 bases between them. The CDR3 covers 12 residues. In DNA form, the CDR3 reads TGTGCCAGCAGCCAAGGGACAGCTGGCTACACCTTC. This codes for CASSQGTAGYTF.

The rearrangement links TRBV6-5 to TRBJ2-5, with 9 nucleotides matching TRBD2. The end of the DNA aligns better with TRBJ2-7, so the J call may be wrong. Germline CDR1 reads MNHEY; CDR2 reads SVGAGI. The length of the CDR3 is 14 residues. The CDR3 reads CASRSSGSAYEQYF. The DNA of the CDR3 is TGTGCCAGCAGAAGTAGCGGGAGCGCCTACGAGCAGTACTTC.

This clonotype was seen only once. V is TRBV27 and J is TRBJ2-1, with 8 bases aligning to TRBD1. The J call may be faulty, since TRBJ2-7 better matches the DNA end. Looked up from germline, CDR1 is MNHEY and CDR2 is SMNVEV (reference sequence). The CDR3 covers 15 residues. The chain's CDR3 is CASSSSGGFYNEQYF. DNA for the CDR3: TGTGCCAGCAGTTCCTCAGGGGGCTTCTACAATGAGCAGTACTTC.

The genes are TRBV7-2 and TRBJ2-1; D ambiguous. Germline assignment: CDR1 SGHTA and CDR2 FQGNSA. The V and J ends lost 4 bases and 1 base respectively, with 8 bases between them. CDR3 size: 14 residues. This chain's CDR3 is CASSWTPSYNEQFF. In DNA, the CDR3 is TGTGCCAGCAGCTGGACGCCTTCCTACAATGAGCAGTTCTTC.

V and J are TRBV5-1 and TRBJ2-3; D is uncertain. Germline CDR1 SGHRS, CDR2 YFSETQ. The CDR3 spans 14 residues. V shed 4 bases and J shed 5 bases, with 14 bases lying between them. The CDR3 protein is CASSLRTGEDTQYF. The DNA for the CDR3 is TGCGCCAGCAGCCTCCGGACGGGTGAAGATACGCAGTATTTT. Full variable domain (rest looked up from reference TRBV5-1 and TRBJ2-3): KAGVTQTPRYLIKTRGQQVTLSCSPISGHRSVSWYQQTPGQGLQFLFEYFSETQRNKGNFPGRFSGRQFSNSRSEMNVSTLELGDSALYLCASSLRTGEDTQYFGPGTRLTVL.